The 10 T cell receptor beta chains below come from one sample, sequenced in a study of post-analysis software for immune sequencing data (dated by TCRdb to between 2014 and 2017). What the authors observed across the whole study: Roughly 5 TRBV segments, including TRBV5-6, TRBV5-1 and TRBV20-1, were significantly more frequent in patients than controls.

Library preparation used PCR. Sequencing instrument: Illumina HiSeq 2500. To reduce PCR and sequencing biases, unique molecular identifiers were built into the TCR beta cDNA libraries. In TCRdb, the public reads were trimmed at Q25 with fastp and aligned with MiXCR, with productive beta chains retained. Duplicate CDR3 protein sequences are folded into a single record with the most common DNA and genes. The sample table lists around 200,000 distinct CDR3 sequences, over 25% of them with a count of one. Roughly 3.4% of the sample lies in the top ten. No antigen is known for these receptors. Sample: blood. These receptors came from a girl aged 2-17 years with multiple sclerosis.

This clonotype turned up a few times. The chain recombines TRBV28 with TRBJ1-2; 7 nucleotides agree with TRBD1. V lost 6 bases and J lost 4; bases outside the gene matches: 11. Per germline, CDR1 MDHEN and CDR2 SYDVKM. The CDR3 is 15 residues long. The CDR3 bases are TGTGCCAGCAGCAAGCCCGGGACAGAGATCTATGGCTACACCTTC. Protein product: CASSKPGTEIYGYTF.

The gene calls are TRBV5-1 and TRBJ1-2; weak D call: TRBD1 (6 bases). Germline V gene sequence: CDR1 SGHRS, CDR2 YFSETQ. The CDR3 runs to 17 residues. V was clipped by 4 bases and J by 6 bases, with 25 bases between them. The CDR3 bases are TGCGCCAGCAGCACTGGGGGTCCAGGGGCGCGATGCAATGGCTACACCTTC. As protein: CASSTGGPGARCNGYTF.

Concerning this clonotype: Since a much larger clone is just one base distant, this may be a read error. The chain has TRBV20-1 and TRBJ2-6; D is ambiguous. This CDR3 region has 14 residues. With 5 bases removed from V and 2 bases from J, the gap between germline ends came to 10 bases. CDR1 is DFQATT, CDR2 SNEGSKA, per germline (reference sequence). CDR3 region: CSALNAPGANVLTF. CDR3 DNA sequence: TGCAGTGCTCTTAACGCCCCTGGGGCCAACGTCCTGACTTTC.

This clonotype was seen repeatedly, ten times or more. The rearrangement links TRBV5-5 to TRBJ2-5; tentatively, D is TRBD1 (6 bases). CDR3 length: 13 amino acids. Trimming stripped 4 bases from V and 5 bases from J, with 12 bases between. Germline-derived CDR1 and CDR2 are SGHKS and YYEKEE (reference sequence). The CDR3 sequence is CASSQQGRETQYF. The CDR3 nucleotides read TGTGCCAGCAGCCAACAGGGACGGGAGACCCAGTACTTC.

This clonotype was recorded at least ten times. The rearrangement links TRBV12-3 or TRBV12-4 to TRBJ2-3; D is tentatively TRBD1 or TRBD2 (5 bases each). This CDR3 spans 13 amino acids. Trimming cost V 6 bases and J 8 bases, with 15 bases left between them. The CDR3 region has the DNA TGTGCCAGCAGACCGACAACAGGAGGTACGCAGTATTTT. This encodes CASRPTTGGTQYF.

Notes on this clonotype: One end of the junction fails to match germline, which may point to a read error. This chain links TRBV5-1 with TRBJ2-7, with a weak D call TRBD2 (5 bases). The germline V gene has CDR1 SGHRS and CDR2 YFSETQ. The CDR3 contains 14 residues. The CDR3 loop reads CASRLGSRISEQYF. Here the CDR3 DNA reads TGCGCCAGCCGCTTGGGGAGCAGAATATCCGAGCAGTACTTC.

Worth noting for this clonotype: This CDR3 fails to terminate in the conserved phenylalanine or tryptophan, so it likely reflects a read error. The gene calls are TRBV5-4 and TRBJ2-1; TRBD1 matches at 11 bases. Germline CDR1 reads SGHNT; CDR2 reads YYREEE (reference sequence). V shed 1 base and J 8 bases; nucleotides not matched to a gene: 8. This CDR3 is 16 amino acids long. The CDR3 bases are TGTGCCAGCAGCTTGCGGACAGGGGGCCCCATCGATGAGCAGTTCGTC. Translated, it gives CASSLRTGGPIDEQFV.

V is TRBV13 and J is TRBJ1-4; the D is unclear. Germline V CDR1 and CDR2: PRHDT, FYEKMQ (reference sequence). CDR3 length: 12 amino acids. The V end lost 0 bases, the J end lost 14 bases, and 10 bases lay between the germline ends. Here the CDR3 DNA reads TGTGCCAGCAGCTTAGGAGGAACCTCGCTGTTTTTT. This gives the protein CASSLGGTSLFF.

This chain uses TRBV29-1 with TRBJ1-3; 7 positions match TRBD1. This CDR3 region has 15 residues. Germline V gene lookup returns CDR1 SQVTM and CDR2 ANQGSEA. Germline trimming cut 5 bases from V and 4 bases from J; bases unmatched to any gene: 11. The CDR3 protein is CSVIPLTGEGNTIYF. The CDR3 coding sequence is TGCAGCGTTATTCCATTAACAGGGGAGGGAAACACCATATATTTT.

This chain uses TRBV2 with TRBJ2-1; maybe TRBD2 (5 bases). This CDR3 has 13 residues. The germline gives CDR1 SNHLY, CDR2 FYNNEI. V was trimmed by 5 bases and J by 7 bases, leaving 12 bases between them. CDR3 loop: CASSPAGVNEQFF. CDR3 DNA sequence: TGTGCCAGCAGTCCCGCCGGGGTAAATGAGCAGTTCTTC.